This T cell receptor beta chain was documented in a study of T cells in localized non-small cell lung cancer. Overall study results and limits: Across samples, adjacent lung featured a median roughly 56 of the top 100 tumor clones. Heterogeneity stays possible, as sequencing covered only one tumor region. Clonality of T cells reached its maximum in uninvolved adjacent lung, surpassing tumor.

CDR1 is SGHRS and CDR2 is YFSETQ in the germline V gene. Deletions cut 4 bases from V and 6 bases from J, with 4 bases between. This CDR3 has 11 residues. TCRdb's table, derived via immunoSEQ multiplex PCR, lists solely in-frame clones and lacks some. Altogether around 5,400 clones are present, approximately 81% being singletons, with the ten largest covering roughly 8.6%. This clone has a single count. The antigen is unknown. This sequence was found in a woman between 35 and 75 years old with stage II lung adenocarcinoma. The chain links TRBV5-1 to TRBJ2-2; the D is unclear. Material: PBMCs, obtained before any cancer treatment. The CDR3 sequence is CASSLAGELFF. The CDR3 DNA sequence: TGCGCCAGCAGCCTGGCCGGGGAGCTGTTTTTT.